The clone carrying this T cell receptor beta chain appeared a few times. Its antigen is not identified. The library was made from cDNA and included unique molecular identifiers. TCRdb reprocessed the PCR reads via MiXCR and lists one record per CDR3 protein. Of some 890,000 distinct CDR3 sequences detected, roughly 58% appear once; the ten largest clones hold roughly 4.4%. This entry belongs to a study of post-analysis software for immune sequencing data. Turning to the study itself: Some patients lacked subtype; others had relapsing-remitting, secondary progressive or progressive-relapsing disease.

Study-wide results and caveats: Patients with multiple sclerosis recorded significantly lower normalized Chao1 diversity than controls, the study found.

The source material was blood. This clonotype was sampled from a girl aged 10 to 17 with multiple sclerosis.

The CDR3 nucleotides read TGTGCCAGCAGCCAAACAGGGGAAACCTACAATGAGCAGTTCTTC. As protein: CASSQTGETYNEQFF. J is TRBJ2-1 and V is TRBV3-1, with 7 bases identical to TRBD1. CDR3 size: 15 residues. CDR1 is LGHDT and CDR2 is YNNKEL in the germline V gene (reference sequence). V lost 2 bases, J lost 2 bases, and 3 bases stayed unmatched.